This T cell receptor (beta chain) was sequenced for a study of early T cells in non-severe SARS-CoV-2 infection. Whole-study context: Sequencing of unsorted whole blood was done on bulk RNA, leaving chains unpaired. Overall study findings and caveats: Lookups in VDJdb leaned toward anti-spike CD8 responses and missed private and CD4 specificities.

Molecules of cDNA were individually given unique molecular identifiers that were attached to them. TCRdb passed the 5' RACE reads through MiXCR, listing each CDR3 protein once. This table has under 70,000 distinct CDR3 sequences, over 9.5% appearing once. The V and J ends lost 5 bases and 0 bases respectively, with 11 bases between them. The CDR3 is 14 residues long. Germline V gene lookup returns CDR1 ENHRY and CDR2 SYGVKD. This clonotype came up many times. Antigen unknown. The chain recombines TRBV10-3 with TRBJ2-7; D is uncertain. Sequencing used whole blood. The receptor's source is an adult who was a healthcare worker with PCR-confirmed SARS-CoV-2 infection or an uninfected control (not recorded which). This CDR3 reads CAISRPGSSYEQYF. In nucleotides, the CDR3 is TGTGCCATCAGTCGCCCAGGTAGCTCCTACGAGCAGTACTTC.